This T cell receptor beta chain is drawn from a study of a mutant IDH1 vaccine in newly diagnosed glioma. Study as a whole: Onset of vaccination occurred 4-6 weeks following radiotherapy alone, or with temozolomide cycles. Earlier treatment was radiotherapy, temozolomide, or both, with most getting both.

A word on this clone: The antigen remains undetermined.

Stated time point: week 23, last vaccination. A single vaccine dose contained 300 ug of mutant IDH1 20-mer peptide, and topical imiquimod was used with it. Each of the donors came in with new WHO grade 3 or 4 astrocytomas that were IDH1-mutant and ATRX-lost. The germline CDR1 and CDR2 sequences are LGHNA and YSLEER. V gave up 0 bases and J gave up 4 bases; unmatched junction bases: 3. CDR3 size: 15 residues. Libraries were prepared by immunoSEQ multiplex PCR; TCRdb keeps only in-frame clonotypes and omits some of them. The sample holds approximately 45,000 clones, more than 85% seen once. The TCR was taken from a man in his fifties with glioma. This sample comprised PBMCs, obtained from a glioma patient whose treatment included an IDH1 peptide vaccine. This sequence joins TRBV4-3 and TRBJ1-5; 7 positions agree with TRBD1. CDR3 in amino acids: CASSQDARGNQPQHF. Here the CDR3 DNA reads TGCGCCAGCAGCCAAGACGCCAGGGGGAATCAGCCCCAGCATTTT.